A selection of T cell receptor beta chains follows, all from one sample in a study of blood T cell repertoires in COVID-19. Method: immunoSEQ multiplex PCR; TCRdb's copy keeps in-frame clones and lacks some. The sample contains approximately 230,000 clones, about 88% of which appear only once. The specimen sequenced was peripheral blood. The source of these receptors is a woman aged 40 to 50 who had recovered from COVID-19. Each CDR3 is given with its conserved first and last residue. The D gene is left open where the match is weak. Rows may omit the clone size; those that give it use once, few, many or a size class.

clone_size: .
j_call: TRBJ2-2
d_call: TRBD2
v_call: TRBV19
cdr3_nt: TGTGCCAGTAGTCCAGCGGGGGGGGCCGGGGAGCTGTTTTTT
cdr3_aa: CASSPAGGAGELFF

clone_size: .
j_call: TRBJ2-1
d_call: TRBD2
v_call: TRBV12-5
cdr3_nt: TGTGCTAGTGGTTTCTCGGCCCAGACTAGCGGGGCCGATGAGCAGTTCTTC
cdr3_aa: CASGFSAQTSGADEQFF

clone_size: .
j_call: TRBJ2-7
d_call: TRBD1
v_call: TRBV13
cdr3_nt: TGTGCCAGCAGCCCTAGAGGGGGCGCAGGCTACGAGCAGTACTTC
cdr3_aa: CASSPRGGAGYEQYF

clone_size: .
j_call: TRBJ1-3
d_call: .
v_call: TRBV9
cdr3_nt: TGTGCCAGCAGCGTAGAGGGTAGTGGGAGTGCTGGAAACACCATATATTTT
cdr3_aa: CASSVEGSGSAGNTIYF

clone_size: .
j_call: TRBJ2-5
d_call: TRBD2
v_call: TRBV5-1
cdr3_nt: TGCGCCAGTTCTCTGGGACTAGCGGGGGAGACCCAGTACTTC
cdr3_aa: CASSLGLAGETQYF

clone_size: .
j_call: TRBJ1-6
d_call: .
v_call: TRBV6-5
cdr3_nt: TGTGCCAGCAGTTATAGTATGGCCCGACGGCGGTCACCCCTCCACTTT
cdr3_aa: CASSYSMARRRSPLHF

clone_size: .
j_call: TRBJ2-1
d_call: .
v_call: TRBV28
cdr3_nt: TGTGCCAGCAGGCCTCAGGGGGGTTTTGCGAATGAGCAGTTCTTC
cdr3_aa: CASRPQGGFANEQFF

clone_size: .
j_call: TRBJ2-1
d_call: TRBD2
v_call: TRBV7-9
cdr3_nt: TGTGCCAGCAGCTTATCGCCGCGGGGGAGGGTCTACAATGAGCAGTTCTTC
cdr3_aa: CASSLSPRGRVYNEQFF

clone_size: few
j_call: TRBJ2-1
d_call: TRBD2
v_call: TRBV11-3
cdr3_nt: TGTGCCAGCAGGCCCGGGAGGGAGGCCTACAATGAGCAGTTCTTC
cdr3_aa: CASRPGREAYNEQFF

clone_size: .
j_call: TRBJ2-7
d_call: .
v_call: TRBV19
cdr3_nt: TGTGCCAGTAGTATACCCGGGAGTGGCTACGAGCAGTACTTC
cdr3_aa: CASSIPGSGYEQYF

clone_size: .
j_call: TRBJ2-1
d_call: TRBD1
v_call: TRBV6-2/TRBV6-3
cdr3_nt: TGTGCCAGCAGCCCCACAGGGGGCTCCTACAATGAGCAGTTCTTC
cdr3_aa: CASSPTGGSYNEQFF

clone_size: .
j_call: TRBJ1-6
d_call: .
v_call: TRBV29-1
cdr3_nt: TGCAGCGTTTTCAGGGGCTGGTCTCCCCTCCACTTT
cdr3_aa: CSVFRGWSPLHF

clone_size: .
j_call: TRBJ2-3
d_call: TRBD1
v_call: TRBV5-5
cdr3_nt: TGTGCCAGCAGCTGGGGGACAGGGCCGGTTGGAGATACGCAGTATTTT
cdr3_aa: CASSWGTGPVGDTQYF

clone_size: .
j_call: TRBJ2-2
d_call: .
v_call: TRBV20-1
cdr3_nt: TGCAGTGTCCGGCGAGGCGGGGAGCTGTTTTTT
cdr3_aa: CSVRRGGELFF

clone_size: .
j_call: TRBJ1-2
d_call: TRBD1
v_call: TRBV4-1
cdr3_nt: TGCGCCAGCAGCCAAGTTGGGACAGGGAAAGGCTACACCTTC
cdr3_aa: CASSQVGTGKGYTF

clone_size: .
j_call: TRBJ1-6
d_call: .
v_call: TRBV11-2
cdr3_nt: TGTGCCAGCAGCTTAGCAGGTCCTTATAATTCACCCCTCCACTTT
cdr3_aa: CASSLAGPYNSPLHF

clone_size: .
j_call: TRBJ2-3
d_call: .
v_call: TRBV18
cdr3_nt: TGTGCCACCTCCATAGACAGGAGTAGCACAGATACGCAGTATTTT
cdr3_aa: CATSIDRSSTDTQYF

clone_size: .
j_call: TRBJ2-7
d_call: TRBD2
v_call: TRBV4-3
cdr3_nt: TGCGCCAGCAGCCAAGACCGGGACTACTACGAGCAGTACTTC
cdr3_aa: CASSQDRDYYEQYF

clone_size: .
j_call: TRBJ2-3
d_call: TRBD2
v_call: TRBV15
cdr3_nt: TGTGCCACCAGCAGAGGACGGGGGGTCACAGATACGCAGTATTTT
cdr3_aa: CATSRGRGVTDTQYF

clone_size: .
j_call: TRBJ2-7
d_call: .
v_call: TRBV5-1
cdr3_nt: TGCGCCAGCAGGGCCTCCTACGAGCAGTACTTC
cdr3_aa: CASRASYEQYF

clone_size: few
j_call: TRBJ1-4
d_call: TRBD1
v_call: TRBV7-9
cdr3_nt: TGTGCCAGCACTGGATGGACAGGGGATGAAAAACTGTTTTTT
cdr3_aa: CASTGWTGDEKLFF

clone_size: .
j_call: TRBJ2-1
d_call: .
v_call: TRBV5-1
cdr3_nt: TGCGCCAGCAGCTTGGAGGCTAGTCCCGTTGACAATGAGCAGTTCTTC
cdr3_aa: CASSLEASPVDNEQFF

clone_size: .
j_call: TRBJ2-7
d_call: .
v_call: TRBV7-9
cdr3_nt: TGTGCCAGCAGCTTAGTCGGGCGGGCTAGCGAGCAGTACTTC
cdr3_aa: CASSLVGRASEQYF

clone_size: .
j_call: TRBJ2-1
d_call: TRBD2
v_call: TRBV19
cdr3_nt: TGTGCCAGTAGTATTTCGGGGGGTATGAACAATGAGCAGTTCTTC
cdr3_aa: CASSISGGMNNEQFF

clone_size: once
j_call: TRBJ2-7
d_call: .
v_call: TRBV7-8
cdr3_nt: TGTGCCAGCAGCCTTTTCCGCTACGAGCAGTACTTC
cdr3_aa: CASSLFRYEQYF

clone_size: .
j_call: TRBJ1-6
d_call: .
v_call: TRBV2
cdr3_nt: TGTGCCAGCAGTGATAGCGGGGCTTCGCGCGGTTCACCCCTCCACTTT
cdr3_aa: CASSDSGASRGSPLHF

clone_size: once
j_call: TRBJ2-1
d_call: .
v_call: TRBV11-2
cdr3_nt: TGTGCCAGCAGCATAACGGGACACACTACAAATGAGCAGTTCTTC
cdr3_aa: CASSITGHTTNEQFF

clone_size: .
j_call: TRBJ2-7
d_call: TRBD2
v_call: TRBV11-3
cdr3_nt: TGTGCCAGCAGCTTAGATCATGCGGGAGCTCCCTACGAGCAGTACTTC
cdr3_aa: CASSLDHAGAPYEQYF

clone_size: once
j_call: TRBJ2-5
d_call: .
v_call: TRBV6-2/TRBV6-3
cdr3_nt: TGTGCCAGCAGTTATGGGCAGGCGGGAATCCAAGAGACCCAGTACTTC
cdr3_aa: CASSYGQAGIQETQYF

clone_size: .
j_call: TRBJ2-7
d_call: .
v_call: TRBV7-2
cdr3_nt: TGTGCCAGCAGCCCAATAAATGGCCCATACGAGCAGTACTTC
cdr3_aa: CASSPINGPYEQYF

clone_size: once
j_call: TRBJ1-3
d_call: TRBD1
v_call: TRBV18
cdr3_nt: TGTGCCAGCTCATCACAGGGGGTCGTTTCGCGTTTCTCTGGAAACACCATATATTTT
cdr3_aa: CASSSQGVVSRFSGNTIYF

clone_size: .
j_call: TRBJ1-6
d_call: TRBD1
v_call: TRBV7-2
cdr3_nt: TGTGCCAGCAGCCCAAGACAGGGGGCGAGGTCACCCCTCCACTTT
cdr3_aa: CASSPRQGARSPLHF

clone_size: once
j_call: TRBJ2-3
d_call: .
v_call: TRBV9
cdr3_nt: TGTGCCAGCAGCGCGGATAGGAGAACGCAGTATTTT
cdr3_aa: CASSADRRTQYF

clone_size: few
j_call: TRBJ2-5
d_call: .
v_call: TRBV25-1
cdr3_nt: TGTGCCAGCACCGGAGAAGAGACCCAGTACTTC
cdr3_aa: CASTGEETQYF

clone_size: .
j_call: TRBJ2-7
d_call: .
v_call: TRBV19
cdr3_nt: TGTGCCAGTAGTTGGGGGCAGGGCGCCGAGCAGTACTTC
cdr3_aa: CASSWGQGAEQYF

clone_size: .
j_call: TRBJ2-7
d_call: TRBD1
v_call: TRBV30
cdr3_nt: TGTGCCTGGAGTGATCCGGGACAGGGAGCCTACGAGCAGTACTTC
cdr3_aa: CAWSDPGQGAYEQYF

clone_size: .
j_call: TRBJ1-1
d_call: .
v_call: TRBV7-8
cdr3_nt: TGTGCCAGCAGCTTATCCCCAGGGTTCGGCACTGAAGCTTTCTTT
cdr3_aa: CASSLSPGFGTEAFF

clone_size: .
j_call: TRBJ1-5
d_call: .
v_call: TRBV20-1
cdr3_nt: TGCAGTGCTAGTAGGCAGGCCGGCAATCAGCCCCAGCATTTT
cdr3_aa: CSASRQAGNQPQHF

clone_size: .
j_call: TRBJ1-5
d_call: .
v_call: TRBV19
cdr3_nt: TGTGCCAGTAGTAACATGGTGCAGGGCTGGAATCAGCCCCAGCATTTT
cdr3_aa: CASSNMVQGWNQPQHF

clone_size: .
j_call: TRBJ2-1
d_call: TRBD2
v_call: TRBV19
cdr3_nt: TGTGCCAGCTGTCGTGCGGGGGTAAGGAATGAGCAGTTCTTC
cdr3_aa: CASCRAGVRNEQFF

clone_size: few
j_call: TRBJ2-5
d_call: TRBD2
v_call: TRBV5-4
cdr3_nt: TGTGCCAGCAGCTTGACTGTCGGGGGGGAGACCCAGTACTTC
cdr3_aa: CASSLTVGGETQYF

clone_size: .
j_call: TRBJ2-7
d_call: TRBD2
v_call: TRBV5-6
cdr3_nt: TGTGCCAGCGGCGAGAGCGGGATCCCCTCCTACGAGCAGTACTTC
cdr3_aa: CASGESGIPSYEQYF

clone_size: few
j_call: TRBJ2-1
d_call: TRBD2
v_call: TRBV19
cdr3_nt: TGTGCCAGTAGTCTTTCAAGGACTAGCGTGAACAATGAGCAGTTCTTC
cdr3_aa: CASSLSRTSVNNEQFF

clone_size: .
j_call: TRBJ1-5
d_call: TRBD1
v_call: TRBV3-1/TRBV3-2
cdr3_nt: TGTGCCAGCAGCCCGGGACAGCGCAATCAGCCCCAGCATTTT
cdr3_aa: CASSPGQRNQPQHF

clone_size: .
j_call: TRBJ2-7
d_call: .
v_call: TRBV6-6
cdr3_nt: TGTGCCAGCAGCCTAGGGGCGGTTTACGAGCAGTACTTC
cdr3_aa: CASSLGAVYEQYF

clone_size: .
j_call: TRBJ2-7
d_call: .
v_call: TRBV30
cdr3_nt: TGTGCCTGGAGTGGGCTGGGAGTAGCCTACGAGCAGTACTTC
cdr3_aa: CAWSGLGVAYEQYF

clone_size: .
j_call: TRBJ2-2
d_call: .
v_call: TRBV7-8
cdr3_nt: TGTGCCAGCAGCTTACCTGGGGAGCGACATGGGCACACCGGGGAGCTGTTTTTT
cdr3_aa: CASSLPGERHGHTGELFF

clone_size: .
j_call: TRBJ1-4
d_call: TRBD1
v_call: TRBV6-2/TRBV6-3
cdr3_nt: TGTGCCAGCAGTCGCGGGGACAGAGATAATGAAAAACTGTTTTTT
cdr3_aa: CASSRGDRDNEKLFF

clone_size: few
j_call: TRBJ2-1
d_call: TRBD2
v_call: TRBV7-9
cdr3_nt: TGTGCCAGCAGCTCAAGGACTAGCTCCTACAATGAGCAGTTCTTC
cdr3_aa: CASSSRTSSYNEQFF

clone_size: .
j_call: TRBJ2-3
d_call: .
v_call: TRBV2
cdr3_nt: TGTGCCAGCAGACCAACCAGGCTGAACACAGATACGCAGTATTTT
cdr3_aa: CASRPTRLNTDTQYF

clone_size: once
j_call: TRBJ2-7
d_call: TRBD2
v_call: TRBV3-1/TRBV3-2
cdr3_nt: TGTGCCAGCAGCACACGACTAGCGGTGAGCTCCTACGAGCAGTACTTC
cdr3_aa: CASSTRLAVSSYEQYF

clone_size: .
j_call: TRBJ2-4
d_call: TRBD1
v_call: TRBV19
cdr3_nt: TGTGCCAGTAGTACGGAGGGGAGACAGGGGAAAAACATTCAGTACTTC
cdr3_aa: CASSTEGRQGKNIQYF

clone_size: .
j_call: TRBJ2-5
d_call: TRBD1
v_call: TRBV19
cdr3_nt: TGTGCCAGTAGTATCTCGCGCGACAGGGCTTGGGAGACCCAGTACTTC
cdr3_aa: CASSISRDRAWETQYF

clone_size: .
j_call: TRBJ2-5
d_call: .
v_call: TRBV6-5
cdr3_nt: TGTGCCAGCAGTTACTCGAGGGGGGGCACCCAAGAGACCCAGTACTTC
cdr3_aa: CASSYSRGGTQETQYF

clone_size: .
j_call: TRBJ2-3
d_call: .
v_call: TRBV28
cdr3_nt: TGTGCCAGCAGTCAACCACAAGATACGCAGTATTTT
cdr3_aa: CASSQPQDTQYF

clone_size: .
j_call: TRBJ2-3
d_call: TRBD1
v_call: TRBV29-1
cdr3_nt: TGCAGCGTTACAAGCCCCCACCCGGGACAGGTTGAGACAGATACGCAGTATTTT
cdr3_aa: CSVTSPHPGQVETDTQYF

clone_size: .
j_call: TRBJ2-7
d_call: TRBD2
v_call: TRBV10-2
cdr3_nt: TGCGCCAGCAGTGAGTCGGGAGGGTGGGACTACGAGCAGTACTTC
cdr3_aa: CASSESGGWDYEQYF